The clone carrying this T cell receptor (beta chain) was counted many times. No antigen is known for it. The V and J ends lost 2 bases and 5 bases respectively, with 13 bases between them. This CDR3 has 16 amino acids. Germline CDR1 SGHTA, CDR2 FQGNSA. These data are taken from a study of T cell repertoires in cytomegalovirus infection. Background on the study: Selected CMV epitopes included recently identified HLA-C-restricted ones as well as well-studied HLA-B-restricted ones. Through public TCR beta signatures, both CMV infection and matching HLA type were indicated. Notes on the study in general: Summed public TCR beta family frequency identified CMV carriers bearing the relevant HLA.

TCRdb fed the reads into MiXCR, producing one record per CDR3 protein. The sample carries approximately 770,000 distinct CDR3 sequences, almost 30% recorded once. This sequence was found in a human donor in good health (CMV status not recorded). Some clones in this sample may be carry-over from other donors' samples. This chain links TRBV7-2 with TRBJ1-6; D is uncertain. This specimen consisted of cultured CD8+ T cells from PBMCs, obtained from culture after CMV antigen stimulation. The CDR3 sequence is CASSLFNLIDNSPLHF. CDR3 nucleotide sequence: TGTGCCAGCAGCTTATTTAACTTGATCGATAATTCACCCCTCCACTTT. The full variable domain, its missing parts supplied by reference TRBV7-2 and TRBJ1-6, is GAGVSQSPSNKVTEKGKDVELRCDPISGHTALYWYRQSLGQGLEFLIYFQGNSAPDKSGLPSDRFSAERTGGSVSTLTIQRTQQEDSAVYLCASSLFNLIDNSPLHFGNGTRLTVT.